Shown below are 18 T cell receptor beta chains from a single sample sequenced in a study of pediatric ulcerative colitis. Sequencing used immunoSEQ multiplex PCR; TCRdb keeps in-frame clones, though not all of them. The sample has under 70,000 clones; about nine tenths are singletons. The sequencing input was blood. The source is a boy between 5 and 17 years old who was a control in a study of pediatric ulcerative colitis.

V gene TRBV4-1 combines with J gene TRBJ2-1; TRBD2 agrees at 11 bases. Per germline, CDR1 MGHRA and CDR2 YSYEKL. This CDR3 region has 17 residues. V lost 6 bases and J lost 5; bases outside the gene matches: 12. The CDR3 spells CASRHKLLAGVDNEQFF. DNA for the CDR3: TGCGCCAGCAGGCATAAGCTACTAGCGGGAGTTGACAATGAGCAGTTCTTC.

The chain recombines TRBV7-2 with TRBJ2-1; D gene unclear. This CDR3 contains 11 residues. V was pared by 2 bases and J by 10 bases, with 6 bases between. The germline V gene encodes CDR1 SGHTA and CDR2 FQGNSA. The CDR3 nucleotides read TGTGCCAGCAGCTTATATTGGGAGCAGTTCTTC. Translated: CASSLYWEQFF.

This clone was detected a few times. J is TRBJ1-1 and V is TRBV6-6, with D perhaps TRBD1 (5 bases). Between the trimmed V and J ends, which lost 1 base and 0 bases, there was a span of 12 bases. This CDR3 comprises 16 residues. CDR1 MNHNY and CDR2 SVGAGI come from the germline V gene (reference sequence). In DNA form, the CDR3 reads TGTGCCAGCAGTTACTATGACAGCGGAGTGAACACTGAAGCTTTCTTT. Translated, it gives CASSYYDSGVNTEAFF.

The chain employs TRBV4-1 and TRBJ1-1, with a possible D match to TRBD1 (5 bases). This CDR3 spans 15 amino acids. Between the trimmed V and J ends, which lost 5 bases and 4 bases, there was a span of 17 bases. Germline CDR1 reads MGHRA; CDR2 reads YSYEKL. CDR3 sequence: CASSTLPQGGTEAFF. DNA of the CDR3: TGCGCCAGCAGCACCTTACCTCAGGGCGGCACTGAAGCTTTCTTT.

The chain recombines TRBV20-1 with TRBJ1-2, with unresolved D. The V and J ends lost 8 bases and 8 bases respectively, with 6 bases between them. CDR1 is DFQATT and CDR2 is SNEGSKA in the germline V gene (reference sequence). The CDR3 totals 8 residues. The CDR3 coding sequence is TGCAGTTCTTCCGGCTACACCTTC. Encoded protein: CSSSGYTF.

The genes are TRBV7-3 and TRBJ1-6, with D hard to call. Germline V gives CDR1 SGHTA, CDR2 FQGTGA. This CDR3 contains 13 residues. V was trimmed by 5 bases and J by 8 bases, leaving 10 bases between them. The CDR3 bases are TGTGCCAGCAGCCCCTCTCCGGATTCACCCCTCCACTTT. Translating gives CASSPSPDSPLHF.

This clone was observed a single time. The chain combines TRBV7-8 with TRBJ2-5; TRBD2 matches 7 bases. The CDR3 consists of 15 residues. Germline V gene lookup returns CDR1 SGHVS and CDR2 FQNEAQ. Trimming at V came to 0 bases and at J to 5 bases, leaving 6 bases not matched to a gene. CDR3 residues: CASSLARVGRETQYF. CDR3 DNA: TGTGCCAGCAGCTTAGCCAGGGTCGGGAGGGAGACCCAGTACTTC.

The chain links TRBV9 to TRBJ2-1, with D hard to call. From germline, CDR1 is SGDLS and CDR2 YYNGEE. This CDR3 comprises 16 residues. Between the trimmed V and J ends, which lost 0 bases and 5 bases, there was a span of 15 bases. The CDR3 DNA reads TGTGCCAGCAGCGTAGCTTTAAGGAGAACTGACAATGAGCAGTTCTTC. Translated: CASSVALRRTDNEQFF.

The sample holds a few counts of this clone. V gene TRBV5-4 combines with J gene TRBJ2-2, with unresolved D. The germline CDR1 and CDR2 sequences are SGHNT and YYREEE (reference sequence). This CDR3 region has 12 residues. Trimming shortened V by 8 bases and J by 3 bases, and 8 bases separated the two germline ends. CDR3 sequence reads: CASRLDTGELFF. CDR3 nucleotide sequence: TGTGCCAGTAGACTGGACACCGGGGAGCTGTTTTTT. The full variable domain, completed using reference TRBV5-4 and TRBJ2-2, is ETGVTQSPTHLIKTRGQQVTLRCSSQSGHNTVSWYQQALGQGPQFIFQYYREEENGRGNFPPRFSGLQFPNYSSELNVNALELDDSALYLCASRLDTGELFFGEGSRLTVL.

This rearrangement joins TRBV5-4 to TRBJ2-1, with D perhaps TRBD2 (6 bases). Germline V gene data show CDR1 as SGHNT and CDR2 as YYREEE (reference sequence). V was pared by 1 base and J by 5 bases, with 16 bases between. The length of the CDR3 is 16 residues. CDR3 DNA sequence: TGTGCCAGCAGCTTGTTTTCCGGGGGAGCTCACAATGAGCAGTTCTTC. It translates to CASSLFSGGAHNEQFF.

The gene calls are TRBV7-3 and TRBJ2-1; 10 bases map to TRBD1. J lost 5 bases, V lost 5 bases, and 6 bases had no gene match. There are 15 residues in the CDR3. Germline values: CDR1 SGHTA, CDR2 FQGTGA. CDR3 nucleotides: TGTGCCAGCAGCCCTAAGGGACAGGGGAACAATGAGCAGTTCTTC. It yields the protein CASSPKGQGNNEQFF. Drawing the rest from reference TRBV7-3 and TRBJ2-1, the complete variable domain is GAGVSQTPSNKVTEKGKYVELRCDPISGHTALYWYRQSLGQGPEFLIYFQGTGAADDSGLPNDRFFAVRPEGSVSTLKIQRTERGDSAVYLCASSPKGQGNNEQFFGPGTRLTVL.

The chain links TRBV6-1 to TRBJ1-2, with TRBD1 matching 7 bases. There are 13 residues in the CDR3. From germline, CDR1 is MNHNS and CDR2 SASEGT. J was trimmed by 4 bases and V by 10 bases; bases with no gene match: 9. The CDR3 region is CAIGTGEAYGYTF. CDR3 in DNA: TGTGCCATAGGTACAGGGGAGGCCTATGGCTACACCTTC.

The chain couples TRBV6-1 to TRBJ2-7, with a possible D match to TRBD2 (5 bases). V shed 3 bases and J shed 0 bases, with 12 bases lying between them. Germline V gene lookup returns CDR1 MNHNS and CDR2 SASEGT. The CDR3 consists of 15 residues. The CDR3 coding sequence is TGTGCCAGCAGTGAGATAAGCGGTAGCTCCTACGAGCAGTACTTC. Translation: CASSEISGSSYEQYF.

This chain uses TRBV4-1 with TRBJ2-6; the D gene could be TRBD1 or TRBD2 (5 bases each). Germline CDR1 reads MGHRA; CDR2 reads YSYEKL. The V and J ends lost 4 bases and 4 bases respectively, with 14 bases between them. The CDR3 has 16 amino acids. CDR3 sequence (DNA): TGCGCCAGCAGCCCCGAACCAGGGACCGGGGCCAACGTCCTGACTTTC. As protein: CASSPEPGTGANVLTF.

The gene calls are TRBV30 and TRBJ1-1, with TRBD1 as a possible D gene (6 bases). The germline gives CDR1 GTSNPN, CDR2 SVGIG (reference sequence). This CDR3 comprises 13 residues. Between the trimmed V and J ends, which lost 3 bases and 11 bases, there was a span of 19 bases. The CDR3 spells CAWRPQGAGRAFF. The CDR3 nucleotides read TGTGCCTGGAGACCACAGGGAGCCGGGCGGGCTTTCTTT.

This clone was recorded only once. This rearrangement joins TRBV6-6 to TRBJ1-2; TRBD1 matches 8 bases. Germline CDR1 MNHNY, CDR2 SVGAGI (reference sequence). Germline trimming cut 6 bases from V and 4 bases from J; bases unmatched to any gene: 10. This CDR3 comprises 15 residues. The chain's CDR3 is CASRSTGGAGYGYTF. Here the CDR3 DNA reads TGTGCCAGCAGGTCCACAGGGGGAGCTGGCTATGGCTACACCTTC.

V is TRBV2 and J is TRBJ2-7; TRBD1 might be the D (6 bases). The CDR3 length is 13 residues. V was pared by 5 bases and J by 5 bases, with 13 bases between. The germline V gene has CDR1 SNHLY and CDR2 FYNNEI. CDR3 nucleotide sequence: TGTGCCAGCAGTTTCGAACAGGGCAACGAGCAGTACTTC. Amino acid sequence: CASSFEQGNEQYF.

CDR3 DNA sequence: TGCAGCGTTGGGGGTCACCGCGACACCGGGGAGCTGTTTTTT. It codes for CSVGGHRDTGELFF. V gene TRBV29-1 combines with J gene TRBJ2-2; D not resolved. V lost 4 bases to trimming and J lost 3 bases, with 12 bases between them. The length of the CDR3 is 14 residues. Germline-derived CDR1 and CDR2 are SQVTM and ANQGSEA.